This TCR beta chain was identified during a study of CD8+CD57+ T cells in acquired aplastic anemia. Study-level findings and limits: Levels of CD8+ Simpson's diversity were not significantly distinct in patients versus controls.

From germline, CDR1 is DFQATT and CDR2 SNEGSKA (reference sequence). V was cut by 6 bases and J by 4 bases, with 19 bases left in between. This CDR3 region has 15 residues. TCR beta VDJ combinations and CDR3 sequences were profiled from genomic DNA. Using its own MiXCR run on the reads, TCRdb lists one record per CDR3 protein. The sample consists of just over 450,000 distinct CDR3 sequences, around 33% of them appearing once. In patients chosen for sequencing, flow cytometry had shown CD8+CD57+ cell expansion. This clonotype was seen more than once but under ten times. Its antigen is as yet unknown. Sample: sorted CD4+, CD8+, or CD8+CD57+ T cells (not recorded which) from PBMCs. The TCR originated in a human donor with aplastic anemia. V is TRBV20-1 and J is TRBJ2-1, with a weak D call TRBD2 (5 bases). The CDR3 DNA follows: TGCAGTGCCGACCCGCGGACTTCCGATTACAATGAGCAGTTCTTC. Translating gives CSADPRTSDYNEQFF.